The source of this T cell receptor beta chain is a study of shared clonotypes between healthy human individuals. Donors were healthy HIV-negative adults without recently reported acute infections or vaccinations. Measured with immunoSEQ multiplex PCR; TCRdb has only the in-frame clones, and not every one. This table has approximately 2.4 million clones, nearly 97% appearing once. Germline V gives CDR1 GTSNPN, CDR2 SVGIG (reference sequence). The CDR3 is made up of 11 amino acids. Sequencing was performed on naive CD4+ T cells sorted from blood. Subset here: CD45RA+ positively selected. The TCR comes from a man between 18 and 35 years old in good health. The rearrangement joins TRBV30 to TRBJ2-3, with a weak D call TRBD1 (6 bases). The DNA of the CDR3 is TGTGCGCTCACCAGGGGAGATACGCAGTATTTT. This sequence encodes CALTRGDTQYF. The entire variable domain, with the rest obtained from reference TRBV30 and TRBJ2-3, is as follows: SQTIHQWPATLVQPVGSPLSLECTVEGTSNPNLYWYRQAAGRGLQLLFYSVGIGQISSEVPQNLSASRPQDRQFILSSKKLLLSDSGFYLCALTRGDTQYFGPGTRLTVL.